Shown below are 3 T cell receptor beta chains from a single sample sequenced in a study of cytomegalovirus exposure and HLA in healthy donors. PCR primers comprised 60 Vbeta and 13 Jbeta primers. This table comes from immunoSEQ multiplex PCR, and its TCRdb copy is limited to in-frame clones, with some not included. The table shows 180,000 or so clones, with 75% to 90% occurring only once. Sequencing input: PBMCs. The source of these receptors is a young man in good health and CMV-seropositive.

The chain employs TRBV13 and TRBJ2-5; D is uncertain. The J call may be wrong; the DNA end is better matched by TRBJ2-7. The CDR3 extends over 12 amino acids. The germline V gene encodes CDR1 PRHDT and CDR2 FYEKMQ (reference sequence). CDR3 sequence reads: CASSSRNYEQYF. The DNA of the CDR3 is TGTGCCAGCAGCTCCAGGAATTACGAGCAGTACTTC.

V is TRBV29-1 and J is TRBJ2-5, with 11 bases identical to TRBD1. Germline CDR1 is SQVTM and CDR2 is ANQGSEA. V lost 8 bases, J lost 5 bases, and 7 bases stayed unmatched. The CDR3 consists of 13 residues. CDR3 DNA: TGCAGCACGGGACAGGGGGGAGAGGAGACCCAGTACTTC. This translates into CSTGQGGEETQYF. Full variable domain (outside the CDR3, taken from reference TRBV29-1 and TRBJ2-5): SAVISQKPSRDICQRGTSLTIQCQVDSQVTMMFWYRQQPGQSLTLIATANQGSEATYESGFVIDKFPISRPNLTFSTLTVSNMSPEDSSIYLCSTGQGGEETQYFGPGTRLLVL.

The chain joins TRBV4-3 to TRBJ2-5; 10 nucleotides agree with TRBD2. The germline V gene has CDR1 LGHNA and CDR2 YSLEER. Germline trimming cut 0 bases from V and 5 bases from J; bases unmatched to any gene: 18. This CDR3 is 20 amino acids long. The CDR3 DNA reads TGCGCCAGCAGCCAAGATGGGGCACTAGCGGGATACGGCGGTCGGGAGACCCAGTACTTC. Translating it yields CASSQDGALAGYGGRETQYF.